This T cell receptor beta chain emerged from a study of control samples from healthy donors and cancer patients. Germline-derived CDR1 and CDR2 are MNHEY and SMNVEV (reference sequence). V lost 7 bases, J lost 15 bases, and 13 bases lay in between. CDR3 length: 11 amino acids. The table came from immunoSEQ multiplex PCR; TCRdb's copy has only in-frame clones and leaves some out. The repertoire holds 50,000 to 70,000 clones, with roughly 95% as singletons. V usage is TRBV27 and J usage is TRBJ1-6; possibly TRBD1 for D (6 bases). This TCR was recovered from a woman aged 18-29 years in good health. The specimen sequenced was blood. The CDR3 DNA sequence: TGTGCCAGCACCTCCCCCAGGGGCCTCCACTTT. Translated: CASTSPRGLHF.